These T cell receptor beta chains were read from a single sample in a study of cytomegalovirus exposure and HLA in healthy donors. Assay: immunoSEQ multiplex PCR; the TCRdb copy retains only in-frame clones and omits some. The sample lists approximately 110,000 clones; 50% to 70% were seen once. Sequencing input: PBMCs. These receptors were obtained from a man younger than 40 in good health and CMV-seropositive. CDR3s include the opening cysteine and the closing phenylalanine or tryptophan. A D gene is named only where the DNA matches it firmly. Rows give clone size only sometimes, using once, few, many, or a class for an expanded clone.

TRBJ1-5,TRBD1,TRBV5-8,-,TGTGCCAGCAGCTTAATGGACAGGCGGCCCCAGCATTTT,CASSLMDRRPQHF
TRBJ2-7,TRBD1,TRBV19,-,TGTGCCAGTAGTTCTCACCGGGACAGGGGCGAGCAGTACTTC,CASSSHRDRGEQYF
TRBJ1-1,-,TRBV9,-,TGTGCCAGCAGCGTAGCTCCCGTTCACACTGAAGCTTTCTTT,CASSVAPVHTEAFF
TRBJ2-7,TRBD2,TRBV4-1,-,TGCGCCAGCAGCCCGGCTAGCGGCTACGAGCAGTACTTC,CASSPASGYEQYF
TRBJ2-3,TRBD2,TRBV7-2,-,TGTGCCAGCAGCTTTGCTAGCGGGGACGATACGCAGTATTTT,CASSFASGDDTQYF
TRBJ2-2,-,TRBV21-1,-,-,CAFGQGNNTGELFF
TRBJ1-5,-,TRBV6-1,-,TGTGCCAGCGTGGAAGCAGGGGCGGGTAGACAGCCCCAGCATTTT,CASVEAGAGRQPQHF
TRBJ1-1,-,TRBV2,-,TGTGCCAGCGACCCTGATGAGGCAGTCGGAGCTGAAGCTTTCTTT,CASDPDEAVGAEAFF
TRBJ1-1,-,TRBV7-8,-,TGTGCCAGCAGCTTAGAACAGGGTCTGAACACTGAAGCTTTCTTT,CASSLEQGLNTEAFF
TRBJ1-1,TRBD1,TRBV14,few,TGTGCCAGCAGCCGGGGACAGGGAGCGAACACTGAAGCTTTCTTT,CASSRGQGANTEAFF
TRBJ2-7,TRBD1,TRBV5-1,-,TGCGCCAGCAGCTTGGGAGGGACAGGGGGCTACGAGCAGTACTTC,CASSLGGTGGYEQYF
TRBJ1-6,TRBD1,TRBV28,-,TGTGCCAGCAGCCCGGGACAGGGTAACTCACCCCTCCACTTT,CASSPGQGNSPLHF
TRBJ1-2,TRBD1,TRBV7-9,-,TGTGCCAGCAGCCCGGGACAGAGCTATGGCTACACCTTC,CASSPGQSYGYTF
TRBJ1-5,TRBD1,TRBV6-1,-,TGTGCCAGCAGTGTCCAGGACAGGTGGGGACAGCCCCAGCATTTT,CASSVQDRWGQPQHF
TRBJ2-1,-,TRBV18,-,TGTGCCAGCTCACCACTCCAGGGTGGCAATGAGCAGTTCTTC,CASSPLQGGNEQFF
TRBJ2-7,TRBD1,TRBV5-4,-,TGTGCCAGCAGCGGGGGACAGGGCCCCTACGAGCAGTACTTC,CASSGGQGPYEQYF
TRBJ1-5,-,TRBV2,-,TGTGCCAGCAGTGACAAAAATAGCAATCAGCCCCAGCATTTT,CASSDKNSNQPQHF
TRBJ1-2,-,TRBV27,-,TGTGCCAGCACCCCTTCTTTGGGACATGCGAACTACGGCTACACCTTC,CASTPSLGHANYGYTF
TRBJ2-3,TRBD2,TRBV6-4,many,TGTGCCAGCAGTGACTTAGCGGGGGGCACAGATACGCAGTATTTT,CASSDLAGGTDTQYF
TRBJ2-3,TRBD2,TRBV7-7,-,TGTGCTAGCAGCTTGACTAGCGGGGGGGATACGCAGTATTTT,CASSLTSGGDTQYF
TRBJ1-1,-,TRBV11-2,few,TGTGCCAGCGGGTGGAAGGGGACTGAAGCTTTCTTT,CASGWKGTEAFF
TRBJ1-2,TRBD1,TRBV5-4,-,TGTGCCAGCAGCCCCCCCGAGGGACAGTCTAACTATGGCTACACCTTC,CASSPPEGQSNYGYTF
TRBJ2-7,-,TRBV15,-,TGTGCCACCAGATCTATGGGAGGATACGAGCAGTACTTC,CATRSMGGYEQYF
TRBJ2-1,-,TRBV5-1,-,TGCGCCAGCAGCTTGGTCCGGGAAGCGAACACCTACAATGAGCAGTTCTTC,CASSLVREANTYNEQFF
TRBJ2-1,-,TRBV11-3,few,TGTGCCAGCAGCTCCCTGGAAGCCGGCTTCAGAAGAGGGTACAATGAGCAGTTCTTC,CASSSLEAGFRRGYNEQFF
TRBJ2-3,TRBD2,TRBV5-1,-,TGCGCCAGCAGCTTGGGGGGACTAGCGACCGATACGCAGTATTTT,CASSLGGLATDTQYF
TRBJ1-2,TRBD1,TRBV5-1,-,TGCGCCAGAACGAAAGGACAGGGTAGTGAAGCTAACTATGGCTACACCTTC,CARTKGQGSEANYGYTF
TRBJ1-4,-,TRBV19,-,TGTGCCAGTAGTAAAGAACAGGCCGTTGAAAAACTGTTTTTT,CASSKEQAVEKLFF
TRBJ1-2,-,TRBV18,-,TGTGCCAGCTCACCACCGGCGGGTAGCGACTATGGCTACACCTTC,CASSPPAGSDYGYTF
TRBJ1-2,-,TRBV5-5,-,TGTGCCAGCATCCCGGGACACCAAAACTATGGCTACACCTTC,CASIPGHQNYGYTF
TRBJ2-5,-,TRBV6-5,-,TGTGCCAACATAGGTGCAGGATCCGAGACCCAGTACTTC,CANIGAGSETQYF
TRBJ2-4,-,TRBV7-8,-,TGTGCCAGCAGCTTTTTACGGGAAAACATTCAGTACTTC,CASSFLRENIQYF
TRBJ1-2,TRBD1,TRBV4-1,few,TGCGCCAGCAGACATGCAACAGGGGGCGAAAGGCATGGCTACACCTTC,CASRHATGGERHGYTF
TRBJ2-7,-,TRBV10-1,-,TGCGCCAGCAGTGAGTCCGGGTACTTTTCCTACGAGCAGTACTTC,CASSESGYFSYEQYF
TRBJ1-5,TRBD1,TRBV19,-,TGTGCCAGTAGGGGACAGGGGACTCTTTATAGCAATCAGCCCCAGCATTTT,CASRGQGTLYSNQPQHF
TRBJ1-2,-,TRBV6-6,-,TGTGCCACCCTTCCCGGAGGGGCTGGTGGCTACACCTTC,CATLPGGAGGYTF
TRBJ2-7,TRBD1,TRBV7-7,-,TGTGCTAGCAGCGCCGGGACAGAGCCCCACGAGCAGTACTTC,CASSAGTEPHEQYF
TRBJ1-4,-,TRBV5-4,-,TGTGCCAGCAGCCGGAGTATAGTAGGGGGAACCGAAAAACTGTTTTTT,CASSRSIVGGTEKLFF
TRBJ1-3,-,TRBV4-1,few,TGCGCCAGCAGACGCAACCAGGGATCTGGAAACACCATATATTTT,CASRRNQGSGNTIYF
TRBJ2-7,TRBD1,TRBV23-1,-,TGCGCCAGCAGTCAAGCGGGACAGGGGGGCGCCTACGAGCAGTACTTC,CASSQAGQGGAYEQYF
TRBJ2-5,-,TRBV2,-,TGTGCCAGTCTAGGTGGTGAGACCCAGTACTTC,CASLGGETQYF
TRBJ1-5,-,TRBV27,-,TGTGCCAGCAGTTTAGAAGGGGTCCAGCCCCAGCATTTT,CASSLEGVQPQHF
TRBJ1-6,-,TRBV13,-,TGTGCCAGCAGCTTAGAGGGGGGGCTAAATTCACCCCTCCACTTT,CASSLEGGLNSPLHF
TRBJ1-2,-,TRBV11-2,few,TGTGCCAGCAGCTTAGATCTGGGGCCAGGCTATGGCTACACCTTC,CASSLDLGPGYGYTF
TRBJ1-1,-,TRBV4-1,-,TGCGCCAGCAGCCGCCCGGTGACGGGGAACACTGAAGCTTTCTTT,CASSRPVTGNTEAFF
TRBJ1-5,-,TRBV18,-,TGTGCCAGCTCACCACCGAACCGGCAGCCCCAGCATTTT,CASSPPNRQPQHF
TRBJ2-4,-,TRBV11-2,-,TGTGCCAGCAGCCGCCGGACTCTGCAACTTTACTTAGCCAAAAACATTCAGTACTTC,CASSRRTLQLYLAKNIQYF
TRBJ2-6,-,TRBV11-2,few,TGTGCCAGCAGCTCAGGACAGTGGAAAATATCTGGGGCCAACGTCCTGACTTTC,CASSSGQWKISGANVLTF
TRBJ2-1,-,TRBV10-3,-,TGTGCCATCAGTGAGTCGGGGGGGGCTTACAATGAGCAGTTCTTC,CAISESGGAYNEQFF
TRBJ2-1,TRBD2,TRBV5-1,-,TGCGCCAGCAGAGCTAGCGGGGGGCCATTCTACAATGAGCAGTTCTTC,CASRASGGPFYNEQFF